Below, one TCR beta chain is given with its context. The sample belongs to a study of cytotoxic CD8 clonotypes in ibrutinib-treated CLL. At the level of the study: Partial responses numbered approximately 24 and complete responses 2; after a median around 68 months, roughly 15 stayed remitted and about twelve progressed.

The authors obtained 1.5 to 2.5 micrograms of genomic DNA from cryopreserved PBMCs for TCR beta libraries. The CDR3 loop spans 15 amino acids. Germline V lookup: CDR1 MNHEY, CDR2 SMNVEV (reference sequence). Trimming took 5 bases from V and 2 from J, leaving 15 bases between them. TCRdb's table, derived via immunoSEQ multiplex PCR, lists solely in-frame clones and lacks some. The table shows 250,000 to 350,000 clones, with roughly 76% occurring only once. This sample comprised PBMCs, obtained at disease progression, from a patient treated with ibrutinib. This TCR was sampled from a human donor with chronic lymphocytic leukemia. The chain employs TRBV27 and TRBJ2-5, with D possibly TRBD2 on 5 matching bases. CDR3 DNA sequence: TGTGCCAGCAGTCGATCTAGAGGGTGGCAAGAGACCCAGTACTTC. Translation gives CASSRSRGWQETQYF.